This T cell receptor (beta chain) was documented in a study of shared clonotypes between healthy human individuals. The CDR3 has 13 amino acids. Germline lookup yields CDR1 SGHNT and CDR2 YYREEE (reference sequence). The V gene lost 0 bases and the J gene lost 7 bases, with 7 bases spanning the gap. Whole-study findings and limits: Naive subsets typically showed greater estimated richness than memory subsets. Compared with clonotypes that all four donors shared, non-shared clonotypes had lower generation probabilities.

Genomic DNA per cell subset filled all wells of several immunoSEQ plates. This table comes from immunoSEQ multiplex PCR, and its TCRdb copy is limited to in-frame clones, with some not included. The table records about 2.4 million clones, around 90% of them present only once. Turning to this clone: Its specificity is not known.

The source is a man younger than 35 in good health. Sequencing input: naive CD4+ T cells sorted from blood. Subset: CD45RA+ positively selected. The chain has TRBV5-4 and TRBJ2-2; D is uncertain. CDR3 sequence: CASSLVAGGELFF. In DNA, the CDR3 is TGTGCCAGCAGCTTGGTAGCCGGCGGGGAGCTGTTTTTT.